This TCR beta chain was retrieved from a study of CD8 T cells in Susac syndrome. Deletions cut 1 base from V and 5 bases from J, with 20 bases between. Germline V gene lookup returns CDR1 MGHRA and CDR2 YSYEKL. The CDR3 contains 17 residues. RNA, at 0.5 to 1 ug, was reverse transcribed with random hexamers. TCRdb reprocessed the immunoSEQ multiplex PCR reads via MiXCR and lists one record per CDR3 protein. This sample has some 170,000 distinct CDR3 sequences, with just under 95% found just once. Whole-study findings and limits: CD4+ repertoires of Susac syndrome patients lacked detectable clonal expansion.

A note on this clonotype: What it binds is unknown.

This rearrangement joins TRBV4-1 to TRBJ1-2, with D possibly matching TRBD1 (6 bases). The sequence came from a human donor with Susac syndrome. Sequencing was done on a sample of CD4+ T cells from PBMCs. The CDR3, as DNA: TGCGCCAGCAGCCAAGGGATAATGACAGGTCAGTTTTATGGCTACACCTTC. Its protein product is CASSQGIMTGQFYGYTF.